This T cell receptor beta chain was sequenced in a study of beta chain features in type 1 diabetes (dated by TCRdb to the late 2010s). In the study overall: Mean age, gender distribution, total cell number and subset yield were not different between patients and healthy donors. The study compared TCRB repertoires of sorted circulating CD4+ T cell subsets between recently diagnosed type 1 diabetes patients and matched healthy donors. Whereas all 28 donors provided naive and central memory subsets, regulatory and stem cell-like memory subsets were isolated from just 8 patients and about 8 healthy donors. A total of approximately 100 million sorted cells were examined across all samples, and the number of cells per subset was strongly correlated with RNA yield.

What the study reported, not specific to this receptor: Patients with type 1 diabetes made fewer insertions and deleted more nucleotides at VDJ recombination sites, implying thymic rearrangement abnormalities. Naive, central memory and regulatory TCRB repertoires appeared to be more similar among patients than among healthy donors. Shorter templates might have been favored by PCR, but patient and control samples were amplified and corrected together, so both groups would have been affected equally by any skew. Sequencing cDNA rather than genomic DNA could over-represent highly expressing activated cells, although activation and CD3 levels did not differ between groups. In all four CD4+ subsets, TCRB CDR3 length was moderately but significantly shorter in type 1 diabetes patients. HLA sub-analyses involved small numbers of individuals, so any influence of HLA type on TCRB rearrangement remained unresolved.

The entire isolated RNA was reverse transcribed using the High Capacity cDNA Reverse Transcription Kit, and thus expressed TCRB transcripts were sequenced. Naive, central memory and regulatory T cell samples underwent deep immunoSEQ sequencing, averaging about 3.57 million total reads per sample. After sorted cells were lysed in RLT buffer, RNA was extracted with DNase-treated RNeasy Micro or Mini kits, with the choice depending on cell number. Each cell subset was processed separately to prevent cross-contamination, with patient and healthy donor samples processed together. TCRB sequences were amplified from cDNA with the immunoSEQ multiplex PCR, producing 87-bp fragments spanning the CDR3 region. Amplicons were sequenced on the Illumina HiSeq platform. The published analysis was carried out like this. PCR bias was corrected computationally using synthetic template baselines, and reads within Hamming distance 2 were collapsed, with unmergeable singletons discarded. Reads were aligned to IMGT to assign V, D and J genes, CDR3 length, and insertions or deletions at six rearrangement sites. Clonotype counts were normalized to sorted cell number within each subset before computing true diversity and Gini coefficients with the tcR R package. Repertoire sharing was quantified using the overlap coefficient calculated on TCRB nucleotide sequences. Here the immuneACCESS table is served through TCRdb, limited to in-frame sequences with V and J called. Missing clones are a known gap in these copies; in checked studies unresolved V genes cover under half, and the rest lacks a known reason. The V and J calls and clone size were taken over from that table, and D and trimming were inferred from the DNA. The sample data list roughly 300,000 clones, and less than 10% of these were observed just once. The biggest ten clones account for under 0.5% of the sample.

This clone has more than one count but fewer than ten. The antigen this receptor binds is unknown. No qualities accompany the bases; no much larger clone lies one base away. Trimming at the junction amounts to 4 bases on V and 0 bases on J, and the germline ends lie 14 bases apart. Spanning cysteine to phenylalanine, the CDR3 consists of 16 amino acids. Only CDR3 DNA is held: 48 bases, read in frame from base 1. CDR1 is given as SGHNT and CDR2 as YYREEE, both from the germline V gene (reference sequence). Each donor gave one peripheral blood draw, about 100 mL on average, collected into heparinised tubes. A BD FACSAria II was used to sort naive, central memory, regulatory and stem cell-like memory CD4+ T cells with a panel that included CD45RO, CCR7, CD25, CD127, CD95 and CD27. Every sorted population had a purity above 95%. Right away, PBMCs were isolated by Lymphoprep density gradient centrifugation and were stained directly, with no culture step. So that batch effects would be minimized, each experiment stained and sorted samples in pairs, pairing one healthy donor with one patient.

The receptor was derived from a woman aged 18-29 years in good health. The V and J genes are TRBV5-4 and TRBJ1-3, with TRBD1 tentatively as D gene (5 bases match). Specimen: central memory CD4+ T cells from blood. In nucleotide form, the sequence is TGTGCCAGCAGCCAAGTTAGCGGGACCTCTGGAAACACCATATATTTT. The resulting protein is CASSQVSGTSGNTIYF.